Here is one TCR beta chain with its context. The antigen remains undetermined. Profiling relied on immunoSEQ multiplex PCR, and the TCRdb table lists in-frame clones only, not all of them. This table has 300,000 to 450,000 clones, 80% to 90% appearing once. The data are from a study of Ad26.COV2.S vaccination and SARS-CoV-2 variants. Study at large: A participant enrolled in the COV1001 Ad26.COV2.S trial arm provided the sample.

The treatment denotes: some 20 received Ad26.COV2.S at low or high dose, single or two shots; roughly five received placebo; per-sample allocation not given. Samples came from day 63 after the first vaccine or placebo injection. General study results and limits: Comparability of non-spike TCR breadth was observed across vaccine and placebo recipients.

This CDR3 comprises 12 residues. The germline gives CDR1 LNHDA, CDR2 SQIVND (reference sequence). The germline V and J ends were trimmed by 7 bases and 0 bases, with 5 bases remaining between them. The clonotype originates from a person between 18 and 59 years old who received the Ad26.COV2.S COVID-19 vaccine or a placebo. The chain uses TRBV19 and TRBJ2-3; the D is unclear. The material was peripheral blood, obtained in a trial of Ad26.COV2.S vaccine versus placebo. CDR3 region: CASKESTDTQYF. Here the CDR3 DNA reads TGTGCCAGTAAAGAAAGCACAGATACGCAGTATTTT.